This entry describes one T cell receptor beta chain. Per the study methods: Estimated nucleated cell counts came from reference gene primer amplification. Produced via immunoSEQ multiplex PCR; TCRdb's table is partial and in-frame only. Clone size and V and J calls were adopted from that table, with D and trimming inferred from the DNA. The repertoire has about 240,000 clones, roughly 87% of them found once; the top ten carry approximately 7.5%. Trimming took 3 bases from V and 2 from J; bases not matched to a gene: 6. This CDR3 contains 16 residues. Germline V gene data show CDR1 as SGHDT and CDR2 as YYEEEE. This entry is derived from a study of blood T cell repertoires in COVID-19. Study-wide context: COVID-19 samples, acute and convalescent, were from the United States, Italy and Spain.

The chain couples TRBV5-6 to TRBJ2-3; 10 nucleotides line up with TRBD2. The sequence was collected from a man aged 60-69 years who had recovered from COVID-19. The specimen was peripheral blood. The CDR3 spells CASSWEAGGFTDTQYF. The CDR3 region has the DNA TGTGCCAGCAGCTGGGAAGCGGGGGGGTTCACAGATACGCAGTATTTT.